Included here is one T cell receptor beta chain sequence, with context. Its antigen is still unknown. The authors made the TRB cDNA libraries by 5' RACE using UMI labels. Reanalyzing the 5' RACE reads, TCRdb keeps one entry per CDR3 protein, without DNA. The table for this sample gives about 120,000 distinct CDR3 sequences. These data originate in a study of CXCR3-negative and CXCR3-positive naive CD8 T cells. This CDR3 contains 15 residues. CDR1 is SGHTA and CDR2 is FQGTGA in the germline V gene. CD8+ T cell subsets were each sorted in triplicate, approximately 300,000 cells apiece. Points from the study as a whole: TRBV-TRBJ usage was similar across naive CXCR3 subsets but distinct in memory cells. For the naive subsets, surface CD5 was similar, and TCR strength was inferred from TRB CDR3 properties. High diversity, comparable across both naive subsets, contrasted with much lower diversity in memory CD8+ cells. TRB CDR3s were more hydrophobic in CXCR3-positive than in CXCR3-negative naive cells.

Sequenced input: naive CXCR3+ CD8+ T cells from blood. Subset described: CD45RO-CCR7+CD27+CD95- naive CD8+ T cells expressing CXCR3 (TNR3+). The clonotype comes from a human donor in good health. Some clones in this sample may be carry-over from other donors' samples. The chain joins TRBV7-3 to TRBJ2-3; TCRdb gives TRBD1 as the D gene, but with no DNA this cannot be confirmed. The CDR3: CASSSSGGRADTQYF. Supplemented by reference TRBV7-3 and TRBJ2-3, the full variable domain reads GAGVSQTPSNKVTEKGKYVELRCDPISGHTALYWYRQSLGQGPEFLIYFQGTGAADDSGLPNDRFFAVRPEGSVSTLKIQRTERGDSAVYLCASSSSGGRADTQYFGPGTRLTVL.